The T cell receptor beta chain described here comes from a study of blood T cell repertoires in COVID-19. Assay: immunoSEQ multiplex PCR; the TCRdb copy retains only in-frame clones and omits some. The sample comprises 150,000 to 200,000 clones, roughly 88% of which are singletons, and 5.5% to 8% rests with the top ten. CDR1 and CDR2 from the germline V gene are MNHEY and SVGAGI. This CDR3 is 12 amino acids long. The V and J ends lost 7 bases and 11 bases, in that order; junction bases with no gene match: 10. Seattle patients were enrolled while actively infected and followed longitudinally. This clone was seen only once.

This receptor was identified in a man older than 75 with COVID-19, enrolled during active disease. The V gene is TRBV6-5, the J gene TRBJ1-1; TRBD1 aligns across 7 bases. Sequenced: peripheral blood. Here the CDR3 reads CASTSDRVGAFF. In DNA form, the CDR3 reads TGTGCCAGCACCTCTGACAGGGTTGGGGCTTTCTTT.